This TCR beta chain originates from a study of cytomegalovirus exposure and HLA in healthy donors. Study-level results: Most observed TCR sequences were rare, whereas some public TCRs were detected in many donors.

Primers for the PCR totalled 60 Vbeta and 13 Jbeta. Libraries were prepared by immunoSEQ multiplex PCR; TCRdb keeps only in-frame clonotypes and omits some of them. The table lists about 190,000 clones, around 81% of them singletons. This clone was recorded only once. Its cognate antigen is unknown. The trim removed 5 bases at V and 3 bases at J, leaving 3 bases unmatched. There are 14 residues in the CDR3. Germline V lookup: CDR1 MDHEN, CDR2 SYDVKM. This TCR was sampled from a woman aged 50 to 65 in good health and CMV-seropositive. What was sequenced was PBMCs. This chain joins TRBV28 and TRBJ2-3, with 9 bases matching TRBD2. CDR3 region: CASSPTSGTDTQYF. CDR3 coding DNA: TGTGCCAGCAGTCCTACTAGCGGGACAGATACGCAGTATTTT. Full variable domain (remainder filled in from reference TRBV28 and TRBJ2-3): DVKVTQSSRYLVKRTGEKVFLECVQDMDHENMFWYRQDPGLGLRLIYFSYDVKMKEKGDIPEGYSVSREKKERFSLILESASTNQTSMYLCASSPTSGTDTQYFGPGTRLTVL.